The present T cell receptor (beta chain) was sequenced within a study of human T cells and chemical hapten exposure. The CDR3 totals 18 residues. Germline CDR1 MNHEY, CDR2 SVGEGT. Trimming removed 4 bases at V and 2 bases at J, with 21 bases between. TCRdb recomputed calls from the RACE reads with MiXCR, one row per CDR3 protein. The sample has about 14,000 distinct CDR3 sequences, roughly 17% seen once; the top ten hold roughly 6.8%. Time point denoted: patch test 1, 2 weeks after DPC sensitization. The treatment was: therapeutic diphenylcyclopropenone sensitization with weekly scalp DPC. In its sample, this clonotype was seen many times.

The genes are TRBV6-2 or TRBV6-3 and TRBJ2-1; the D gene is possibly TRBD1 (5 bases). This sample comprised whole blood, obtained in connection with sensitization to the hapten diphenylcyclopropenone (DPC). This TCR came from a woman in her twenties or thirties with alopecia areata. Some clones in this sample may be carry-over from other donors' samples. This CDR3 is CASSSPPVGRVTYNEQFF. CDR3 coding DNA: TGTGCCAGCAGTTCACCCCCAGTGGGCAGGGTCACCTACAATGAGCAGTTCTTC.